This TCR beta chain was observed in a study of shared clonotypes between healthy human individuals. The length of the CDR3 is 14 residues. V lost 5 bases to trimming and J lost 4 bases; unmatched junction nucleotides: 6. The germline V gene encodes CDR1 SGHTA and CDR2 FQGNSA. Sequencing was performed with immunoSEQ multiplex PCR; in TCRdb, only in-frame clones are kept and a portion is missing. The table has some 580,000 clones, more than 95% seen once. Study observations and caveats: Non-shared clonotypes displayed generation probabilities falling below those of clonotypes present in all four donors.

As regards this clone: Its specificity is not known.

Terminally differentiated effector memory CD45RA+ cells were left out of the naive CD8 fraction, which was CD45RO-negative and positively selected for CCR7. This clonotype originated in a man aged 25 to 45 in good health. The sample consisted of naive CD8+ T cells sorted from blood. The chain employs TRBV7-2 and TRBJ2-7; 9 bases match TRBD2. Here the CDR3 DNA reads TGTGCCAGCAGCCAACGACTAGCGGTGTACGAGCAGTACTTC. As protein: CASSQRLAVYEQYF.